The rows below give T cell receptor beta chains drawn from one sample of a study of shared T cell receptors in the human thymus. The protocol was immunoSEQ multiplex PCR, while the TCRdb copy is restricted to in-frame clones and leaves out a portion. The data contain some 640,000 clones, approximately 87% of them seen just once; the ten biggest clones take up about 0.0094%. The sample was also reused in another study, on human thymus T cells.

What was sequenced was thymocytes. These TCRs come from a boy less than two years old with a congenital heart defect. Both conserved end residues are part of each CDR3.

TRBV7-2	TRBJ2-1	CASSLPGLAGGFF
TRBV4-1	TRBJ2-2	CASSQDFALTGELFF
TRBV14	TRBJ2-1	CASSQPSGGAFFNEQFF
TRBV7-6	TRBJ2-5	CASSLVAGGCYPQETQYF
TRBV7-9	TRBJ1-1	CASSYKGIKNTEAFF
TRBV5-6	TRBJ2-6	CASSRPGQGSGANVLTF
TRBV11-1	TRBJ1-5	CASSLGTGDQPQHF
TRBV7-2	TRBJ2-7	CASSEPGQRYEQYF
TRBV5-1	TRBJ2-3	CASSFDLAGDYGADTQYF
TRBV4-3	TRBJ2-3	CASSQDLTSGVLGTDTQYF
TRBV4-3	TRBJ1-1	CASSQGTVAGNTEAFF
TRBV12-5	TRBJ1-5	CASGLSSGTGRISNQPQHF
TRBV11-2	TRBJ2-2	CASSFFRLAGTNTGELFF
TRBV15	TRBJ2-3	CATSPALKETDTQYF
TRBV7-8	TRBJ1-6	CASSLARQAKNSPLHF
TRBV5-1	TRBJ2-1	CASSPKATAGRNEQFF
TRBV28	TRBJ1-2	CASSLNRDGYTF
TRBV30	TRBJ2-6	CAWSNGTSGRSVLVYSGANVLTF
TRBV28	TRBJ1-3	CASSLRDRGNTIYF
TRBV15	TRBJ2-7	CATSATTAPPYNLSYEQYF
TRBV11-3	TRBJ1-1	CASSFGPGESEAFF
TRBV7-2	TRBJ1-5	CASSSYYSNQPQHF
TRBV29-1	TRBJ1-1	CSVPQGINTEAFF
TRBV4-3	TRBJ2-1	CASSQEGTSGGAREQFF
TRBV9	TRBJ2-2	CASSVKHSGLGQNTGELFF
TRBV15	TRBJ2-7	CATSSGYDSYEQYF
TRBV5-6	TRBJ2-7	CASRISGQGATSAPYEQYF
TRBV4-1	TRBJ2-7	CASSQHTRDYEQYF
TRBV7-9	TRBJ2-7	CASSLALKDRGTSYEQYF
TRBV30	TRBJ2-3	CAWGDPGTGAVDTQYF
TRBV28	TRBJ2-7	CASSLVGRLHYEQYF
TRBV13	TRBJ2-3	CASSSEVDTQYF
TRBV5-4	TRBJ2-5	CASSCATSGGELQETQYF
TRBV9	TRBJ2-7	CASSVGGETGPPYEQYF
TRBV5-8	TRBJ1-5	CASGRTPGQGNQPQHF
TRBV4-3	TRBJ2-7	CASSPDRGDNEQYF